These T cell receptor beta chains were read from a single sample in a study of blood T cell repertoires in COVID-19. Produced via immunoSEQ multiplex PCR; TCRdb's table is partial and in-frame only. The sample has 250,000 to 300,000 clones, approximately 90% seen once. Sequences were obtained from peripheral blood. These receptors were obtained from a woman aged 40 to 50 with acute or convalescent COVID-19. CDR3s include the opening cysteine and the closing phenylalanine or tryptophan. The D gene is left open where the match is weak. Part of the rows lack a size; the others show once, few, many or a class for expanded clones.

CDR3 DNA: TGTGCCAGCTCACCACCGGAGGGGGGGGAATATGGCTACACCTTC; CDR3 protein: CASSPPEGGEYGYTF; J gene: TRBJ1-2; V gene: TRBV18; clone size: -; D gene: -
CDR3 DNA: TGTGCCAGCAGTGATGGGCATCTCCAGCCCCAGCATTTT; CDR3 protein: CASSDGHLQPQHF; J gene: TRBJ1-5; V gene: TRBV25-1; clone size: -; D gene: -
CDR3 DNA: TGTGCCAGTAGTATAGGAGGTGATGGCTACACCTTC; CDR3 protein: CASSIGGDGYTF; J gene: TRBJ1-2; V gene: TRBV19; clone size: once; D gene: -
CDR3 DNA: TGCGCCAGCAGCTTGAGGGGGTTGGGGGATCCAAACTATGGCTACACCTTC; CDR3 protein: CASSLRGLGDPNYGYTF; J gene: TRBJ1-2; V gene: TRBV5-1; clone size: -; D gene: -
CDR3 DNA: TGTGCCAGTAGTTCCCTCTCCGGGGTCCTAAACTATGGCTACACCTTC; CDR3 protein: CASSSLSGVLNYGYTF; J gene: TRBJ1-2; V gene: TRBV19; clone size: -; D gene: -
CDR3 DNA: TGTGCCACCCCACACCAGGGAGGCTACACCTTC; CDR3 protein: CATPHQGGYTF; J gene: TRBJ1-2; V gene: TRBV13; clone size: -; D gene: -
CDR3 DNA: TGTGCCAGCAGTGAACTGCTCGCGGGGGGTGGCTACACCTTC; CDR3 protein: CASSELLAGGGYTF; J gene: TRBJ1-2; V gene: TRBV6-1; clone size: -; D gene: -
CDR3 DNA: TGTGCCGGCAACAGGGGAGGAGGCTACACCTTC; CDR3 protein: CAGNRGGGYTF; J gene: TRBJ1-2; V gene: TRBV30; clone size: -; D gene: TRBD1
CDR3 DNA: TGTGCCATCAGGTCGGGACAGGGACAGGAAAAACTGTTTTTT; CDR3 protein: CAIRSGQGQEKLFF; J gene: TRBJ1-4; V gene: TRBV10-3; clone size: -; D gene: TRBD1
CDR3 DNA: TGCGCCAGCAGTGAGGTAGCGGGCGGGGCAGATACGCAGTATTTT; CDR3 protein: CASSEVAGGADTQYF; J gene: TRBJ2-3; V gene: TRBV10-2; clone size: once; D gene: TRBD2
CDR3 DNA: TGTGCCAGCAGTGAAAGCCTACAGGGTCATCAGCCCCAGCATTTT; CDR3 protein: CASSESLQGHQPQHF; J gene: TRBJ1-5; V gene: TRBV2; clone size: -; D gene: -
CDR3 DNA: TGTGCCAGCAGCTATGGGACTAGCGGGGGGCTGAGGGAGACCCAGTACTTC; CDR3 protein: CASSYGTSGGLRETQYF; J gene: TRBJ2-5; V gene: TRBV7-7; clone size: -; D gene: TRBD2
CDR3 DNA: TGTGCCAGCAGCCAGGTTGGGGCGGGGGGGCCCCAAGAGACCCAGTACTTC; CDR3 protein: CASSQVGAGGPQETQYF; J gene: TRBJ2-5; V gene: TRBV3-1/TRBV3-2; clone size: -; D gene: TRBD2
CDR3 DNA: TGCAGCGTTACTCCGGGACAGGGTGACTATGGCTACACCTTC; CDR3 protein: CSVTPGQGDYGYTF; J gene: TRBJ1-2; V gene: TRBV29-1; clone size: -; D gene: TRBD1
CDR3 DNA: TGTGCCACCAGTGACTCACAAGGGGGGGGTTGGAGCAATCAGCCCCAGCATTTT; CDR3 protein: CATSDSQGGGWSNQPQHF; J gene: TRBJ1-5; V gene: TRBV24-1; clone size: few; D gene: -
CDR3 DNA: TGCGCCAGCAGCCAAGTTATGAGGCGCAGGGGATTCTATGGCTACACCTTC; CDR3 protein: CASSQVMRRRGFYGYTF; J gene: TRBJ1-2; V gene: TRBV4-1; clone size: once; D gene: -
CDR3 DNA: TGTGCCAGTAGCAGGACAGGGGATTGGGATCAGCCCCAGCATTTT; CDR3 protein: CASSRTGDWDQPQHF; J gene: TRBJ1-5; V gene: TRBV19; clone size: -; D gene: TRBD1
CDR3 DNA: TGTGCCAGCAGTTTAAGTATAGGGGCTCAGCCCCAGCATTTT; CDR3 protein: CASSLSIGAQPQHF; J gene: TRBJ1-5; V gene: TRBV28; clone size: -; D gene: -
CDR3 DNA: TGTGCCAGCAGATCCAGGCCTCTAGCCAAAAACATTCAGTACTTC; CDR3 protein: CASRSRPLAKNIQYF; J gene: TRBJ2-4; V gene: TRBV6-5; clone size: -; D gene: -
CDR3 DNA: TGTGCCAGCAGCTTAGTAGGGGGCGATCAGAATTCACCCCTCCACTTT; CDR3 protein: CASSLVGGDQNSPLHF; J gene: TRBJ1-6; V gene: TRBV11-2; clone size: once; D gene: TRBD1
CDR3 DNA: TGTGCCAGCAGTGGTGGACAGGGGGCGAGGTCTGGGGCCAACGTCCTGACTTTC; CDR3 protein: CASSGGQGARSGANVLTF; J gene: TRBJ2-6; V gene: TRBV2; clone size: -; D gene: TRBD1
CDR3 DNA: TGTGCCAGCAGCCCACAGGGGCAGAACTATGGCTACACCTTC; CDR3 protein: CASSPQGQNYGYTF; J gene: TRBJ1-2; V gene: TRBV5-6; clone size: -; D gene: TRBD1
CDR3 DNA: TGTGCCAGCAGCCGAGGGACAGGCTTCTATAATTCACCCCTCCACTTT; CDR3 protein: CASSRGTGFYNSPLHF; J gene: TRBJ1-6; V gene: TRBV11-2; clone size: -; D gene: TRBD1
CDR3 DNA: TGTGCCAGCTCACCTCGGAAGGGACAGGGGGCGACTGAAGCTTTCTTT; CDR3 protein: CASSPRKGQGATEAFF; J gene: TRBJ1-1; V gene: TRBV18; clone size: -; D gene: TRBD1
CDR3 DNA: TGTGCCTGGAGCCAGGGGGCAGGCAATCAGCCCCAGCATTTT; CDR3 protein: CAWSQGAGNQPQHF; J gene: TRBJ1-5; V gene: TRBV30; clone size: -; D gene: TRBD1
CDR3 DNA: TGTGCCAGCATGATGACAGGGGCGATTTCCTATGGCTACACCTTC; CDR3 protein: CASMMTGAISYGYTF; J gene: TRBJ1-2; V gene: TRBV5-4; clone size: once; D gene: TRBD1
CDR3 DNA: TGTGCCAGCAGTGGACAGATGAACACTGAAGCTTTCTTT; CDR3 protein: CASSGQMNTEAFF; J gene: TRBJ1-1; V gene: TRBV2; clone size: -; D gene: -
CDR3 DNA: TGTGCCAGCAGTAGCGGGGGAAGCACAGATACGCAGTATTTT; CDR3 protein: CASSSGGSTDTQYF; J gene: TRBJ2-3; V gene: TRBV6-4; clone size: -; D gene: TRBD2
CDR3 DNA: TGTGCCAGCACTGGGACAGTCCAAGAGACCCAGTACTTC; CDR3 protein: CASTGTVQETQYF; J gene: TRBJ2-5; V gene: TRBV2; clone size: -; D gene: TRBD1
CDR3 DNA: TGTGCCAGCAGCTTAGTTCCTCACACCCAAAATTCACCCCTCCACTTT; CDR3 protein: CASSLVPHTQNSPLHF; J gene: TRBJ1-6; V gene: TRBV11-2; clone size: -; D gene: -
CDR3 DNA: TGTGCCAGCAGCCCCCGTGACAGGGCTGGAAACACCATATATTTT; CDR3 protein: CASSPRDRAGNTIYF; J gene: TRBJ1-3; V gene: TRBV7-9; clone size: -; D gene: TRBD1
CDR3 DNA: TGTGCCAGCAGCGTAGGACAGGGTGGCTACACCTTC; CDR3 protein: CASSVGQGGYTF; J gene: TRBJ1-2; V gene: TRBV9; clone size: few; D gene: TRBD1
CDR3 DNA: TGTGCCAGCAGCCCATATGGAGGGCACACTGAAGCTTTCTTT; CDR3 protein: CASSPYGGHTEAFF; J gene: TRBJ1-1; V gene: TRBV28; clone size: -; D gene: -
CDR3 DNA: TGTGCCAGCAGCCCGAAGGAGGGGACAGGGTTCGACTACACCTTC; CDR3 protein: CASSPKEGTGFDYTF; J gene: TRBJ1-2; V gene: TRBV9; clone size: -; D gene: TRBD1
CDR3 DNA: TGTGCCAGCAGCCCGGGAGTTGGCTACACCTTC; CDR3 protein: CASSPGVGYTF; J gene: TRBJ1-2; V gene: TRBV14; clone size: -; D gene: -
CDR3 DNA: TGTGCCAGCAGTGGGGGACAGGCGGGGAAGACCCAGTACTTC; CDR3 protein: CASSGGQAGKTQYF; J gene: TRBJ2-5; V gene: TRBV2; clone size: -; D gene: TRBD1
CDR3 DNA: TGTGCCAGCAGTTACGCACTCCGGGAGACCCAGTACTTC; CDR3 protein: CASSYALRETQYF; J gene: TRBJ2-5; V gene: TRBV6-5; clone size: -; D gene: -
CDR3 DNA: TGTGCCAGCAGTTTAGCCCACAGGGAAGGCTACACCTTC; CDR3 protein: CASSLAHREGYTF; J gene: TRBJ1-2; V gene: TRBV12-3/TRBV12-4; clone size: -; D gene: -
CDR3 DNA: TGTGCCAGCAGCGTATCAGGGTGGACTAATGAAAAACTGTTTTTT; CDR3 protein: CASSVSGWTNEKLFF; J gene: TRBJ1-4; V gene: TRBV9; clone size: -; D gene: -
CDR3 DNA: TGTGCCAGCAGCCTAGACAGGCTTGGGGCCAAAGCTTTCTTT; CDR3 protein: CASSLDRLGAKAFF; J gene: TRBJ1-1; V gene: TRBV7-9; clone size: once; D gene: -
CDR3 DNA: TGTGCCAGCAGTGGTGGGGCAGCGGGGGGTTCACCCCTCCACTTT; CDR3 protein: CASSGGAAGGSPLHF; J gene: TRBJ1-6; V gene: TRBV2; clone size: -; D gene: -
CDR3 DNA: TGTGCCATCCGTGACGCAGAGGGGGCGCGGGATCAGCCCCAGCATTTT; CDR3 protein: CAIRDAEGARDQPQHF; J gene: TRBJ1-5; V gene: TRBV10-3; clone size: -; D gene: TRBD1
CDR3 DNA: TGTGCCAGCAGTCTAAGGGGGGGTAGCGGGGGCCACACAGATACGCAGTATTTT; CDR3 protein: CASSLRGGSGGHTDTQYF; J gene: TRBJ2-3; V gene: TRBV6-6; clone size: -; D gene: TRBD2
CDR3 DNA: TGTGCCAGTAGTCAGAAAGGGCAGGGCTACACTGAAGCTTTCTTT; CDR3 protein: CASSQKGQGYTEAFF; J gene: TRBJ1-1; V gene: TRBV19; clone size: -; D gene: -
CDR3 DNA: TGTGCCATCAGTGTAAAAGGTCCGGAGGGCCAGTTCTTC; CDR3 protein: CAISVKGPEGQFF; J gene: TRBJ2-1; V gene: TRBV10-3; clone size: -; D gene: -
CDR3 DNA: TGTGCCAGCAGTGAAGCCCCCCTCGGGGGTGGCTACACCTTC; CDR3 protein: CASSEAPLGGGYTF; J gene: TRBJ1-2; V gene: TRBV6-1; clone size: -; D gene: -
CDR3 DNA: TGTGCCAGCAGCCCTGGGGACAGGCCGACAGATACGCAGTATTTT; CDR3 protein: CASSPGDRPTDTQYF; J gene: TRBJ2-3; V gene: TRBV11-3; clone size: -; D gene: TRBD1
CDR3 DNA: TGTGCCAGCACCTCCGCCCAACAGGGATCTGGAAACACCATATATTTT; CDR3 protein: CASTSAQQGSGNTIYF; J gene: TRBJ1-3; V gene: TRBV6-6; clone size: -; D gene: -
CDR3 DNA: TGTGCCAGCAGATCTGGACAGGGGAGCTTTGAAAAACTGTTTTTT; CDR3 protein: CASRSGQGSFEKLFF; J gene: TRBJ1-4; V gene: TRBV27; clone size: -; D gene: TRBD1
CDR3 DNA: TGTGCCATCAGTTCCGGGACAGGGGCCAATGGCTACACCTTC; CDR3 protein: CAISSGTGANGYTF; J gene: TRBJ1-2; V gene: TRBV10-3; clone size: -; D gene: TRBD1
CDR3 DNA: TGTGCCAGCAGCCAAGAAACGAAGACTAGCGGGGGGACAGATACGCAGTATTTT; CDR3 protein: CASSQETKTSGGTDTQYF; J gene: TRBJ2-3; V gene: TRBV4-2; clone size: -; D gene: TRBD2
CDR3 DNA: TGTGCCACCAGCAGAGAACCCGGCGGGAAAGCTTTCTTT; CDR3 protein: CATSREPGGKAFF; J gene: TRBJ1-1; V gene: TRBV15; clone size: -; D gene: -
CDR3 DNA: TGCAGCGTTCGTGGGGACTCCAGGGATCAAGAGACCCAGTACTTC; CDR3 protein: CSVRGDSRDQETQYF; J gene: TRBJ2-5; V gene: TRBV29-1; clone size: -; D gene: -
CDR3 DNA: TGTGCCAGCAGTCTCGATTCGGGGAACACTGAAGCTTTCTTT; CDR3 protein: CASSLDSGNTEAFF; J gene: TRBJ1-1; V gene: TRBV28; clone size: -; D gene: -
CDR3 DNA: TGTGCCAGTAGTCCAGGGAAAGCCTATGGCTACACCTTC; CDR3 protein: CASSPGKAYGYTF; J gene: TRBJ1-2; V gene: TRBV19; clone size: -; D gene: -
CDR3 DNA: TGTGCCATCGAAGGGGACTACTATGGCTACACCTTC; CDR3 protein: CAIEGDYYGYTF; J gene: TRBJ1-2; V gene: TRBV10-3; clone size: -; D gene: -
CDR3 DNA: TGTGCCAGCAGCGCGACTAGCCCTGAGCAGTTCTTC; CDR3 protein: CASSATSPEQFF; J gene: TRBJ2-1; V gene: TRBV7-8; clone size: -; D gene: TRBD2